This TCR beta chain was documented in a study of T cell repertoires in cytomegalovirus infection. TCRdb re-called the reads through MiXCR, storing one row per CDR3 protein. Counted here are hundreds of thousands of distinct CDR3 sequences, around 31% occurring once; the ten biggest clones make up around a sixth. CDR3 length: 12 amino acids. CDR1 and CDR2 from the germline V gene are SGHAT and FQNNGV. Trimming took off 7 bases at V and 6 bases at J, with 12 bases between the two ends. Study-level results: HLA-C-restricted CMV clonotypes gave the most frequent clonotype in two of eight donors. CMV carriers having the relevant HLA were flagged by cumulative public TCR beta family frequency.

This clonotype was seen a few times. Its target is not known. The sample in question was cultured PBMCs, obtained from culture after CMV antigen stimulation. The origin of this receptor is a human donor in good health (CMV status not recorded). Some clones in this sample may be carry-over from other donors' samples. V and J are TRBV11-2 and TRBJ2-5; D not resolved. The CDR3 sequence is CASTSVGQTQYF. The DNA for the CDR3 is TGTGCCAGCACCTCAGTCGGGCAGACCCAGTACTTC.